These T cell receptor beta chains were read from a single sample in a study of a mutant IDH1 vaccine in newly diagnosed glioma. These TCRs' antigens remain unknown. This table comes from immunoSEQ multiplex PCR, and its TCRdb copy is limited to in-frame clones, with some not included. Of about 82,000 clones detected, approximately 85% appear once; the ten largest clones hold 2% to 2.5%. This sample comprised PBMCs, obtained from a glioma patient whose treatment included an IDH1 peptide vaccine. The receptors come from a man aged 25-45 years with glioma. Some clones in this sample may be carry-over from other donors' samples. The CDR3 runs from the conserved cysteine through the conserved F or W. D genes are given only for firm matches. The listing skips clone size in some rows; elsewhere it reads once, few, many or a size class.

clone_size,j_call,v_call,d_call,cdr3_aa,cdr3_nt
.,TRBJ2-7,TRBV10-1,.,CASSRQFDYEQYF,TGCGCCAGCAGCCGGCAATTCGACTACGAGCAGTACTTC
.,TRBJ2-3,TRBV11-1,.,CASSSDRTTDTQYF,TGTGCCAGCAGCTCAGACAGGACTACAGATACGCAGTATTTT
.,TRBJ1-2,TRBV6-5,.,CASRSDGPGSGGYTF,TGTGCCAGCAGATCGGACGGACCCGGGTCTGGGGGCTACACCTTC
.,TRBJ2-5,TRBV11-1,TRBD2,CASSPGVSSGGETQYF,TGTGCCAGCAGCCCGGGTGTGTCTAGCGGGGGAGAGACCCAGTACTTC
.,TRBJ1-1,TRBV4-1,TRBD1,CASRHMTGGMNTEAFF,TGCGCCAGCAGACATATGACAGGGGGGATGAACACTGAAGCTTTCTTT
few,TRBJ2-3,TRBV7-2,TRBD2,CASSFGTRTRRTGDTQYF,TGTGCCAGCAGCTTCGGAACAAGGACTAGAAGAACGGGAGATACGCAGTATTTT
few,TRBJ1-1,TRBV5-5,.,CASSFKGTEAFF,TGTGCCAGCAGCTTTAAGGGCACTGAAGCTTTCTTT
.,TRBJ2-2,TRBV7-3,TRBD1,CASSNFGQGNTGELFF,TGTGCCAGCAGCAACTTCGGACAGGGGAACACCGGGGAGCTGTTTTTT
few,TRBJ2-3,TRBV7-9,TRBD2,CASSFGLAVTDTQYF,TGTGCCAGCAGCTTTGGGCTAGCGGTCACAGATACGCAGTATTTT
.,TRBJ2-5,TRBV19,TRBD2,CASSLSGRTQYF,TGTGCCAGTAGTCTTAGCGGGCGGACCCAGTACTTC
.,TRBJ1-1,TRBV28,.,CASKGVPNTEAFF,TGTGCCAGCAAGGGGGTCCCGAACACTGAAGCTTTCTTT
few,TRBJ1-1,TRBV4-1,TRBD1,CASAGTGRLRYTEAFF,TGCGCCAGCGCCGGGACAGGGAGATTGAGGTACACTGAAGCTTTCTTT
few,TRBJ1-1,TRBV5-4,TRBD1,CASSLGGQGIGNTEAFF,TGTGCCAGCAGCTTAGGAGGACAGGGGATTGGGAACACTGAAGCTTTCTTT
.,TRBJ2-2,TRBV9,.,CASSVVTGANTGELFF,TGTGCCAGCAGCGTTGTAACGGGGGCGAACACCGGGGAGCTGTTTTTT
.,TRBJ1-6,TRBV7-2,.,CASSPKFSPLHF,TGTGCCAGCAGTCCTAAATTTTCACCCCTCCACTTT
.,TRBJ2-6,TRBV2,.,CASGTRRSGANVLTF,TGTGCCAGCGGGACACGACGCTCTGGGGCCAACGTCCTGACTTTC
.,TRBJ2-5,TRBV9,.,CASSVVVGLGGETQYF,TGTGCCAGCAGCGTAGTAGTCGGACTAGGGGGCGAGACCCAGTACTTC
.,TRBJ2-7,TRBV7-2,.,CASSLERVTSYEQYF,TGTGCCAGCAGCTTAGAAAGGGTTACCTCCTACGAGCAGTACTTC
.,TRBJ2-2,TRBV5-1,.,CASSLAGITNTGELFF,TGCGCCAGCAGCTTGGCAGGAATTACGAACACCGGGGAGCTGTTTTTT
.,TRBJ2-7,TRBV4-1,.,CASSQVSSLAAYEQYF,TGCGCCAGCAGCCAAGTTAGTAGTCTAGCAGCCTACGAGCAGTACTTC
.,TRBJ1-4,TRBV6-1,.,CASSEVYPGEKLFF,TGTGCCAGCAGTGAAGTGTACCCAGGTGAAAAACTGTTTTTT
.,TRBJ2-3,TRBV5-1,TRBD2,CASSQTSGSGTDTQYF,TGCGCCAGCAGCCAAACTAGCGGGAGTGGCACAGATACGCAGTATTTT
.,TRBJ2-7,TRBV6-5,.,CASSALATSYEQYF,TGTGCCAGCAGTGCCTTAGCCACCTCCTACGAGCAGTACTTC
.,TRBJ2-3,TRBV2,TRBD2,CASRGGTYTDTQYF,TGTGCCAGCAGGGGGGGGACTTACACAGATACGCAGTATTTT
.,TRBJ2-1,TRBV13,.,CASSPVMDNEQFF,TGTGCCAGCAGCCCCGTCATGGACAATGAGCAGTTCTTC
.,TRBJ1-3,TRBV5-1,.,CASSLDAGDTIYF,TGCGCCAGCAGCTTGGATGCAGGCGACACCATATATTTT
.,TRBJ2-3,TRBV11-2,.,CASSLEGAGDTQYF,TGTGCCAGCAGCTTAGAGGGGGCCGGGGATACGCAGTATTTT
.,TRBJ2-7,TRBV5-4,TRBD1,CASSEGTEIEQYF,TGTGCCAGCTCTGAAGGGACAGAGATCGAGCAGTACTTC
.,TRBJ2-1,TRBV11-2,.,CASSSRAFNNEQFF,TGTGCCAGCAGCTCTAGGGCCTTCAACAATGAGCAGTTCTTC
.,TRBJ2-7,TRBV18,TRBD2,CASSPTSGAYEQYF,TGTGCCAGCTCCCCCACTAGCGGAGCTTACGAGCAGTACTTC
.,TRBJ1-3,TRBV7-2,TRBD1,CASSLGGGGAGNTIYF,TGTGCCAGCAGCTTAGGAGGAGGGGGCGCCGGAAACACCATATATTTT
once,TRBJ1-2,TRBV5-4,.,CASSSAGYGYTF,TGTGCCAGCAGCTCCGCGGGGTATGGCTACACCTTC
.,TRBJ2-2,TRBV2,.,CASSQMNTGELFF,TGTGCCAGCAGTCAGATGAACACCGGGGAGCTGTTTTTT
.,TRBJ2-5,TRBV5-8,.,CASSFGQQETQYF,TGTGCCAGCAGCTTCGGTCAGCAAGAGACCCAGTACTTC
.,TRBJ1-2,TRBV28,.,CASRTPQNNYGYTF,TGTGCCAGCAGGACACCACAGAATAACTATGGCTACACCTTC